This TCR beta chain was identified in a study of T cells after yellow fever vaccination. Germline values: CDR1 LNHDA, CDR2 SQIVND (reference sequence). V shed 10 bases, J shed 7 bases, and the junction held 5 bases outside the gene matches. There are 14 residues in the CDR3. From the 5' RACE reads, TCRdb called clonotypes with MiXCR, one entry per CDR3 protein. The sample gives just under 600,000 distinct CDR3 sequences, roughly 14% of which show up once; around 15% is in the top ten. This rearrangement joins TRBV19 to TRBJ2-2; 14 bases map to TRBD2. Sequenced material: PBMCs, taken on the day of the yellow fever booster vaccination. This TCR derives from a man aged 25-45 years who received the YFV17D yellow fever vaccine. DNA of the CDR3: TGTGCCACACGACTAGCGGGAGGGGGCGGGGAGCTGTTTTTT. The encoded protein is CATRLAGGGGELFF.